What follows are 27 T cell receptor beta chains derived from one specimen sequenced in a study of radiation and T cells in renal cell carcinoma. Clones were read by immunoSEQ multiplex PCR, and TCRdb kept only the in-frame ones, dropping some. Of about 62,000 clones detected, 70% to 80% appear once; the ten largest clones hold 6% to 7%. The time point: blood 4 weeks post-SBRT, at nephrectomy. Treatment meaning: 15 Gy SBRT to primary tumor, nephrectomy 4 weeks later. Source: blood, taken from a patient whose treatment included radiotherapy and nephrectomy. The receptors here all came from a man aged 60-69 years with renal cell carcinoma.

The sample holds one count of this clone. This sequence joins TRBV11-3 and TRBJ2-1; no reliable D call. Germline V gene sequence: CDR1 SGHNT, CDR2 YENEEA. V lost 2 bases to trimming and J lost 10 bases, with 6 bases between them. The CDR3 is made up of 11 amino acids. The CDR3 reads CASSLSEEQFF. As DNA, the CDR3 is TGTGCCAGCAGCTTATCGGAGGAGCAGTTCTTC.

This chain links TRBV6-5 with TRBJ1-2; TRBD1 is a possible D gene (5 bases). The CDR3 loop spans 14 amino acids. V lost 4 bases and J 4 bases, leaving 13 bases between the germline ends. Looked up from germline, CDR1 is MNHEY and CDR2 is SVGAGI. As DNA, the CDR3 is TGTGCCAGCAGTTCGGGACGGCGGCTCTATGGCTACACCTTC. Residues: CASSSGRRLYGYTF.

The gene calls are TRBV7-2 and TRBJ1-5; D perhaps matches TRBD1 (5 bases). Trimming took 3 bases from V and 6 from J, leaving 9 bases between them. The CDR3 totals 13 residues. The V gene's germline CDR1 is SGHTA and CDR2 FQGNSA. CDR3 loop: CASSLGHLQPQHF. The CDR3 coding sequence is TGTGCCAGCAGCTTGGGGCATCTTCAGCCCCAGCATTTT.

CDR3 sequence (DNA): TGCGCCAGCAGCCAAGAACCCAGCGGGAGTGCCGTAGATACGCAGTATTTT. It codes for CASSQEPSGSAVDTQYF. The gene calls are TRBV4-1 and TRBJ2-3; 8 bases fit TRBD2. CDR1 MGHRA and CDR2 YSYEKL come from the germline V gene. Trimming at V came to 0 bases and at J to 5 bases, leaving 10 bases not matched to a gene. There are 17 residues in the CDR3.

The gene calls are TRBV10-3 and TRBJ2-2, with D maybe TRBD1 (6 bases). Germline loops: CDR1 ENHRY, CDR2 SYGVKD. The CDR3 is 17 amino acids. Trimming stripped 0 bases from V and 4 bases from J, with 15 bases between. The CDR3 region has the DNA TGTGCCATCAGTGAGTCGAGGGGACATTCGGGCACCGGGGAGCTGTTTTTT. Translation gives CAISESRGHSGTGELFF.

This clone was counted once. The chain employs TRBV11-1 and TRBJ2-3; D unresolved. Germline V gene data show CDR1 as SGHAT and CDR2 as FQDESV (reference sequence). CDR3 length: 16 residues. V lost 0 bases and J lost 0, with 10 bases in between. CDR3 sequence reads: CASSLAGFLSTDTQYF. The CDR3, as DNA: TGTGCCAGCAGCTTAGCGGGATTTTTGAGCACAGATACGCAGTATTTT. The complete variable domain, with remaining parts taken from reference TRBV11-1 and TRBJ2-3, reads EAEVAQSPRYKITEKSQAVAFWCDPISGHATLYWYRQILGQGPELLVQFQDESVVDDSQLPKDRFSAERLKGVDSTLKIQPAELGDSAMYLCASSLAGFLSTDTQYFGPGTRLTVL.

The chain is built from TRBV15 and TRBJ1-6; no definite D call. V lost 5 bases to trimming and J lost 0 bases, with 17 bases between them. Per the germline V gene, CDR1 is LNHNV and CDR2 is YYDKDF (reference sequence). The CDR3 has 18 residues. The CDR3 is CATSSRKSAGSYNSPLHF. In nucleotides, the CDR3 is TGTGCCACCAGCTCGCGGAAATCAGCTGGCTCCTATAATTCACCCCTCCACTTT.

J is TRBJ1-2 and V is TRBV6-4; no firm D call. The germline CDR1 and CDR2 sequences are MRHNA and SNTAGT. V lost 3 bases and J lost 4, with 15 bases in between. The CDR3 consists of 15 residues. In nucleotides, the CDR3 is TGTGCCAGCAGTGAGCGGGCTAATACGGGCTATGGCTACACCTTC. Its translation is CASSERANTGYGYTF.

This chain's CDR3 is CASSLEARDAEAFF. The CDR3, as DNA: TGTGCCAGCTCACTTGAGGCCAGGGACGCTGAAGCTTTCTTT. The chain recombines TRBV18 with TRBJ1-1; D possibly corresponds to TRBD1 (5 bases). Per germline, CDR1 KGHSH and CDR2 LQKENI. The germline V and J ends were trimmed by 4 bases and 6 bases, with 15 bases remaining between them. CDR3 size: 14 residues.

This rearrangement joins TRBV15 to TRBJ1-4; D unclear. The CDR3 loop spans 16 amino acids. Germline V gene sequence: CDR1 LNHNV, CDR2 YYDKDF (reference sequence). Trimming removed 1 base at V and 8 bases at J, with 17 bases between. CDR3 DNA sequence: TGTGCCACCAGCAGAGCTGAAGATGGCAGTAAAGAAAAACTGTTTTTT. This codes for CATSRAEDGSKEKLFF.

The chain joins TRBV19 to TRBJ2-6; the D is unclear. Germline CDR1 and CDR2: LNHDA and SQIVND (reference sequence). V was cut by 4 bases and J by 5 bases, with 21 bases left in between. The CDR3 contains 18 residues. The CDR3 is CASSTDMKSQSRANVLTF. DNA for the CDR3: TGTGCCAGTAGTACCGATATGAAATCACAAAGTCGGGCCAACGTCCTGACTTTC.

This chain joins TRBV10-3 and TRBJ2-1; perhaps TRBD2 as D (5 bases). Trimming removed 3 bases at V and 7 bases at J, with 22 bases between. The germline V gene encodes CDR1 ENHRY and CDR2 SYGVKD. The CDR3 is 17 residues long. CDR3 in DNA: TGTGCCATCAGTGACGCGCAAGCGGCACGGAAACAAAATGAGCAGTTCTTC. Its protein is CAISDAQAARKQNEQFF.

The J gene is TRBJ2-3, the V gene TRBV6-5; D is perhaps TRBD2 (7 bases). Germline-derived CDR1 and CDR2 are MNHEY and SVGAGI. This CDR3 spans 16 amino acids. The V end lost 0 bases, the J end lost 3 bases, and 13 bases lay between the germline ends. The CDR3 nucleotides are TGTGCCAGCAGTTACTCCGGGGGGCGAGGGACAGATACGCAGTATTTT. Amino acid sequence: CASSYSGGRGTDTQYF.

V is TRBV7-6 and J is TRBJ2-5, with D hard to call. The germline V gene has CDR1 SGHVS and CDR2 FNYEAQ. The CDR3 loop spans 12 amino acids. The V end lost 1 base, the J end lost 5 bases, and 5 bases lay between the germline ends. CDR3 sequence (DNA): TGTGCCAGCAGCTTAGTGCAGGAGACCCAGTACTTC. Translating it yields CASSLVQETQYF.

The chain uses TRBV19 and TRBJ2-1; D is perhaps TRBD2 (7 bases). Trimming removed 3 bases at V and 1 base at J, with 10 bases between. The CDR3 has 15 residues. Per the germline V gene, CDR1 is LNHDA and CDR2 is SQIVND (reference sequence). The CDR3 spells CASSMKGGSYNEQFF. The CDR3 region has the DNA TGTGCCAGTAGTATGAAGGGGGGGTCCTACAATGAGCAGTTCTTC.

This rearrangement joins TRBV18 to TRBJ1-2; D not certain. CDR1 and CDR2 (germline): KGHSH, LQKENI. V gave up 2 bases and J gave up 8 bases, with 15 bases separating them. The CDR3 runs 14 residues. CDR3 residues: CASSPRRSFGGYTF. The CDR3 nucleotides read TGTGCCAGCTCACCAAGGCGGTCCTTCGGGGGCTACACCTTC.

Here the CDR3 DNA reads TGCAGCGTTGATGGGCAGGGGGCCCAAGAGACCCAGTACTTC. Its protein is CSVDGQGAQETQYF. The rearrangement uses TRBV29-1 and TRBJ2-5; 8 bases are a match to TRBD1. Germline trimming cut 3 bases from V and 1 base from J; bases unmatched to any gene: 4. CDR1 is SQVTM, CDR2 ANQGSEA, per germline. The CDR3 is 14 amino acids. Full variable domain (remainder filled in from reference TRBV29-1 and TRBJ2-5): SAVISQKPSRDICQRGTSLTIQCQVDSQVTMMFWYRQQPGQSLTLIATANQGSEATYESGFVIDKFPISRPNLTFSTLTVSNMSPEDSSIYLCSVDGQGAQETQYFGPGTRLLVL.

The chain employs TRBV7-9 and TRBJ1-6; D uncertain. CDR1 and CDR2 from the germline V gene are SEHNR and FQNEAQ (reference sequence). Deletions cut 3 bases from V and 5 bases from J, with 11 bases between. This CDR3 spans 15 amino acids. The CDR3 sequence is CASSFGPGHNSPLHF. The CDR3 nucleotides are TGTGCCAGCAGCTTTGGTCCAGGTCATAATTCACCCCTCCACTTT.

The CDR3 region is CASSHRAASSGNTIYF. The CDR3 DNA is TGTGCCAGCAGCCACAGGGCCGCCAGCTCTGGAAACACCATATATTTT. The rearrangement links TRBV7-2 to TRBJ1-3, with D perhaps matching TRBD1 (6 bases). The CDR3 covers 16 residues. V was cut by 5 bases and J by 0 bases, with 14 bases left in between. Germline V gene sequence: CDR1 SGHTA, CDR2 FQGNSA.

The gene calls are TRBV27 and TRBJ1-5, with D uncertain. The germline V gene encodes CDR1 MNHEY and CDR2 SMNVEV (reference sequence). The CDR3 runs to 12 residues. Trimming cost V 1 base and J 7 bases, with 5 bases left between them. In nucleotides, the CDR3 is TGTGCCAGCAGTTTATACGGGCAGCCCCAGCATTTT. The encoded protein is CASSLYGQPQHF.

This chain connects TRBV6-5 to TRBJ2-2; D is perhaps TRBD1 (6 bases). This CDR3 is 14 amino acids long. Trimming took off 9 bases at V and 1 base at J, with 12 bases between the two ends. Germline V gene data show CDR1 as MNHEY and CDR2 as SVGAGI. The DNA for the CDR3 is TGTGCCAGTGAGAGGGGGTGGAACACCGGGGAGCTGTTTTTT. It yields the protein CASERGWNTGELFF.

This chain links TRBV5-1 with TRBJ2-2; unclear D gene. The CDR3 extends over 14 amino acids. Trimming stripped 1 base from V and 5 bases from J, with 9 bases between. Per germline, CDR1 SGHRS and CDR2 YFSETQ. Here the CDR3 DNA reads TGCGCCAGCAGCTTGATGAGTTTTACCGGGGAGCTGTTTTTT. The encoded protein is CASSLMSFTGELFF.

J is TRBJ2-7 and V is TRBV6-1; 10 bases line up with TRBD1. Looked up from germline, CDR1 is MNHNS and CDR2 is SASEGT. With V trimmed by 2 bases and J by 0 bases, 10 bases remained unmatched. This CDR3 contains 18 residues. Here the CDR3 reads CASSESATGGFSSYEQYV. The CDR3 DNA is TGTGCCAGCAGTGAATCCGCGACAGGGGGCTTTAGCTCCTACGAGCAGTACGTC.

This chain uses TRBV6-1 with TRBJ2-7; 7 nucleotides line up with TRBD1. Germline assignment: CDR1 MNHNS and CDR2 SASEGT. The CDR3 totals 12 residues. With 6 bases clipped from V and 3 bases from J, the junction kept 2 bases outside the gene matches. This chain's CDR3 is CASRTGNYEQYV. CDR3 DNA sequence: TGTGCCAGCAGGACAGGGAACTACGAGCAGTACGTC.

The CDR3 DNA follows: TGTGCCAGCTCCTCTGCAACTAATGAAAAACTGTTTTTT. Its protein product is CASSSATNEKLFF. V gene TRBV18 combines with J gene TRBJ1-4; no reliable D call. The CDR3 has 13 residues. Trimming took off 6 bases at V and 0 bases at J, with 5 bases between the two ends. The germline V gene encodes CDR1 KGHSH and CDR2 LQKENI.

In this sample, this clone is medium-sized. J is TRBJ1-5 and V is TRBV19, with D unresolved. Per the germline V gene, CDR1 is LNHDA and CDR2 is SQIVND (reference sequence). Trimming pared 7 bases from V and 2 bases from J, leaving 9 bases between. CDR3 length: 13 amino acids. The CDR3 sequence is CASTRPGNQPQHF. CDR3 sequence (DNA): TGTGCCAGTACGCGGCCGGGCAATCAGCCCCAGCATTTT.

The genes are TRBV6-5 and TRBJ2-7; D is perhaps TRBD1 or TRBD2 (5 bases each). Germline CDR1 MNHEY, CDR2 SVGAGI. V dropped 5 bases and J dropped 0 bases, with 11 bases sitting between them. CDR3 size: 14 residues. The CDR3 loop is CASSPRGNSYEQYF. The CDR3, as DNA: TGTGCCAGCAGTCCCCGGGGCAACTCCTACGAGCAGTACTTC.